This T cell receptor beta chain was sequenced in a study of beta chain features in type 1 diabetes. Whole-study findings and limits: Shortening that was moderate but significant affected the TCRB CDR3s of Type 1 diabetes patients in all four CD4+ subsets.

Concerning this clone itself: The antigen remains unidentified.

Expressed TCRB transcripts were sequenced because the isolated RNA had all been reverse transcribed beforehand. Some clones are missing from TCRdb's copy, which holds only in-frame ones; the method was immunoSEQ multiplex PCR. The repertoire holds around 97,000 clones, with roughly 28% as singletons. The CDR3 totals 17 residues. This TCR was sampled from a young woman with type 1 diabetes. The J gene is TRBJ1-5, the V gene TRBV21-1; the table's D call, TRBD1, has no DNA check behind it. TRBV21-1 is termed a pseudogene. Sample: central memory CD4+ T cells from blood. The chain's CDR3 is CASSKAIGHVINQPQHF. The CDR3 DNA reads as TGTGCCAGCAGCAAAGCAATCGGACACGTAATCAATCAGCCCCAGCATTTT.